Listed below are T cell receptor beta chains from one sample, sequenced in a study of cytomegalovirus exposure and HLA in healthy donors. Libraries were prepared by immunoSEQ multiplex PCR; TCRdb keeps only in-frame clonotypes and omits some of them. The repertoire holds under 200,000 clones, with about 80% as singletons. The sample consisted of PBMCs. The receptors derive from a man aged 25 to 40 in good health and CMV-seronegative. Each CDR3 is given with its conserved first and last residue. The order of the fields is clone size, J gene, D gene, V gene, CDR3 protein, CDR3 DNA. The D gene is left open where the match is weak. A clone size is listed for some rows: how often the clone was seen (once, few, many), or a class if it is expanded.

size: .; J: TRBJ2-7; D: .; V: TRBV2; CDR3: CASGESSYEQYF; DNA: TGTGCCAGCGGGGAGAGCTCCTACGAGCAGTACTTC
size: .; J: TRBJ1-4; D: .; V: TRBV30; CDR3: CAWPSWENEKLFF; DNA: TGTGCCTGGCCCTCGTGGGAGAATGAAAAACTGTTTTTT
size: .; J: TRBJ2-5; D: TRBD2; V: TRBV6-1; CDR3: CASSVPSGQETQYF; DNA: TGTGCCAGCAGTGTTCCTAGCGGCCAAGAGACCCAGTACTTC
size: .; J: TRBJ1-5; D: .; V: TRBV15; CDR3: CATSRDLHSGRTLYSNQPQHF; DNA: TGTGCCACCAGCAGAGATCTTCATTCGGGGAGGACTCTTTATAGCAATCAGCCCCAGCATTTT
size: .; J: TRBJ2-7; D: .; V: TRBV7-9; CDR3: CASSPVAGFSYEQYF; DNA: TGTGCCAGCAGCCCAGTGGCAGGGTTCTCCTACGAGCAGTACTTC
size: .; J: TRBJ2-2; D: .; V: TRBV6-5; CDR3: CASSYSEEVGELFF; DNA: TGTGCCAGCAGTTACTCGGAGGAGGTCGGGGAGCTGTTTTTT
size: .; J: TRBJ1-2; D: .; V: TRBV7-2; CDR3: CASSLRGGYYGYTF; DNA: TGTGCCAGCAGTTTGAGAGGGGGATACTATGGCTACACCTTC
size: .; J: TRBJ1-1; D: .; V: TRBV9; CDR3: CASSVVPGVMSEAFF; DNA: TGTGCCAGCAGCGTAGTTCCAGGGGTTATGTCTGAAGCTTTCTTT
size: .; J: TRBJ2-2; D: .; V: TRBV4-1; CDR3: CASSQVRSGGLFGNTGELFF; DNA: TGCGCCAGCAGCCAAGTAAGGTCAGGGGGACTGTTTGGAAACACCGGGGAGCTGTTTTTT
size: .; J: TRBJ2-7; D: .; V: TRBV30; CDR3: CAWSVLIGSGEQYF; DNA: TGTGCCTGGAGTGTATTGATCGGTTCGGGCGAGCAGTACTTC
size: .; J: TRBJ2-7; D: TRBD1; V: TRBV6-6; CDR3: CASRDRGRTYEQYF; DNA: TGTGCCAGCAGAGACAGGGGGCGAACCTACGAGCAGTACTTC
size: .; J: TRBJ2-7; D: .; V: TRBV6-4; CDR3: CASQWNSGPIEQYF; DNA: TGTGCCAGCCAATGGAACAGTGGCCCCATCGAGCAGTACTTC
size: .; J: TRBJ1-1; D: .; V: TRBV5-1; CDR3: CASSLAGGQQAFF; DNA: TGCGCCAGCAGCTTGGCGGGGGGGCAGCAAGCTTTCTTT
size: .; J: TRBJ1-2; D: .; V: TRBV19; CDR3: CASSHRDRGYTF; DNA: TGTGCCAGTAGTCACAGGGATCGTGGCTACACCTTC
size: .; J: TRBJ1-6; D: .; V: TRBV4-3; CDR3: CASSQVRISSYNSPLHF; DNA: TGCGCCAGCAGCCAAGTGAGAATAAGCTCCTATAATTCACCCCTCCACTTT
size: .; J: TRBJ1-4; D: TRBD1; V: TRBV27; CDR3: CASSLHRGANEKLFF; DNA: TGTGCCAGCAGTTTGCACAGGGGGGCTAATGAAAAACTGTTTTTT
size: .; J: TRBJ1-1; D: .; V: TRBV9; CDR3: CASAEILSNTEAFF; DNA: TGTGCCAGCGCAGAGATACTATCGAACACTGAAGCTTTCTTT
size: .; J: TRBJ2-2; D: .; V: TRBV9; CDR3: CASSVVEGGELFF; DNA: TGTGCCAGCAGCGTCGTGGAGGGCGGGGAGCTGTTTTTT
size: .; J: TRBJ1-6; D: TRBD1; V: TRBV6-5; CDR3: CASSYSSDRGVSPLHF; DNA: TGTGCCAGCAGTTACTCAAGCGACAGGGGGGTTTCACCCCTCCACTTT
size: few; J: TRBJ2-5; D: .; V: TRBV7-9; CDR3: CASSSGEETQYF; DNA: TGTGCCAGCAGCTCCGGGGAGGAGACCCAGTACTTC
size: .; J: TRBJ1-1; D: .; V: TRBV30; CDR3: CASPRAGVAFF; DNA: TGTGCCTCTCCACGGGCCGGGGTAGCTTTCTTT
size: once; J: TRBJ2-3; D: .; V: TRBV12-5; CDR3: CASGTDRSLDTQYF; DNA: TGTGCTAGTGGCACCGATCGGAGTCTCGATACGCAGTATTTT
size: few; J: TRBJ1-3; D: TRBD1; V: TRBV4-3; CDR3: CASSQDDRVEGNTIYF; DNA: TGCGCCAGCAGCCAAGACGACAGGGTTGAAGGAAACACCATATATTTT
size: .; J: TRBJ1-6; D: TRBD1; V: TRBV6-5; CDR3: CASRQGESPLHF; DNA: TGTGCCAGCAGACAGGGGGAATCACCCCTCCACTTT
size: .; J: TRBJ2-1; D: TRBD2; V: TRBV29-1; CDR3: CSTPGGSGPSQFSYNEQFF; DNA: TGCTCTACTCCTGGCGGTAGCGGGCCAAGCCAGTTCTCCTACAATGAGCAGTTCTTC
size: .; J: TRBJ1-5; D: TRBD1; V: TRBV6-6; CDR3: CASTPKGTGALQPQHF; DNA: TGTGCCAGCACTCCGAAGGGGACAGGGGCCCTTCAGCCCCAGCATTTT